The 26 T cell receptor beta chains below all came from one sample that was sequenced in a study of T-cell reconstitution after alpha-beta-depleted transplantation in children. Unique molecular identifiers were used in preparing the TCRbeta library. TCRdb reprocessed the PCR reads with MiXCR, giving one entry per CDR3 protein. This sample yields approximately 1,000,000 distinct CDR3 sequences, of which about 29% are seen a single time; under 30% belongs to the top ten. The source material was PBMCs, mostly from graft donor cells, sampled 360 days after TCRalphabeta/CD19-depleted stem cell transplant. The receptors come from a boy in the first two years of life who had a stem cell transplant for SCID, so the T cells may come from the graft donor.

The chain carries TRBV10-3 and TRBJ1-3; D unclear. The germline V gene has CDR1 ENHRY and CDR2 SYGVKD. The V and J ends lost 3 bases and 4 bases respectively, with 13 bases between them. This CDR3 has 15 residues. CDR3 region: CAISDPSPTGNTIYF. CDR3 DNA sequence: TGTGCCATCAGTGACCCGTCGCCTACGGGAAACACCATATATTTT.

In this sample, this clonotype turned up a few times. The rearrangement uses TRBV7-2 and TRBJ2-7; D is possibly TRBD1 or TRBD2 (6 bases each). Trimming shortened V by 0 bases and J by 1 base, and 16 bases separated the two germline ends. The CDR3 extends over 17 amino acids. Per the germline V gene, CDR1 is SGHTA and CDR2 is FQGNSA. The CDR3 DNA reads as TGTGCCAGCAGCTTAGCTGGAGGGGGTTATGGGTCCTACGAGCAGTACTTC. Its protein is CASSLAGGGYGSYEQYF.

V is TRBV6-1 and J is TRBJ2-2; 7 positions match TRBD2. The V and J ends lost 6 bases and 6 bases, in that order; junction bases with no gene match: 16. The CDR3 loop spans 17 amino acids. Germline V gene sequence: CDR1 MNHNS, CDR2 SASEGT. The CDR3 reads CASSTSGGRGTSGELFF. DNA of the CDR3: TGTGCCAGCAGCACCTCGGGGGGTCGAGGGACCTCCGGGGAGCTGTTTTTT.

The rearrangement uses TRBV13 and TRBJ2-7, with 9 bases lining up with TRBD1. The germline V gene has CDR1 PRHDT and CDR2 FYEKMQ (reference sequence). The J segment lost 3 bases and the V segment lost 5 bases, leaving 11 bases of the junction unmatched. The CDR3 is made up of 16 amino acids. For the CDR3, the DNA is TGTGCCAGCAGCCGAAGGACAGGGGTCGAAATCTACGAGCAGTACTTC. This gives the protein CASSRRTGVEIYEQYF.

The chain employs TRBV15 and TRBJ2-2; tentatively, D is TRBD1 (6 bases). CDR3 length: 13 residues. Germline V lookup: CDR1 LNHNV, CDR2 YYDKDF (reference sequence). Trimming took 6 bases from V and 6 from J, leaving 11 bases between them. CDR3: CATRRRGSGELFF. The DNA of the CDR3 is TGTGCCACCAGAAGAAGGGGGTCCGGGGAGCTGTTTTTT.

The chain couples TRBV6-2 or TRBV6-3 to TRBJ2-7; possibly TRBD1 for D (6 bases). Per the germline V gene, CDR1 is MNHEY and CDR2 is SVGEGT. The CDR3 spans 15 residues. The V and J ends lost 6 bases and 0 bases respectively, with 15 bases between them. CDR3 sequence: CASRPPGASSYEQYF. As DNA, the CDR3 is TGTGCCAGCAGGCCCCCAGGGGCCAGCTCCTACGAGCAGTACTTC.

The J gene is TRBJ2-2, the V gene TRBV11-2; possibly TRBD1 or TRBD2 for D (5 bases each). Germline loops: CDR1 SGHAT, CDR2 FQNNGV. With 2 bases removed from V and 7 bases from J, the gap between germline ends came to 14 bases. The CDR3 sequence is 15 residues long. The CDR3 region has the DNA TGTGCCAGCAGCTTAAGGGCAGGGACGGTCGGGGAGCTGTTTTTT. Amino acid sequence: CASSLRAGTVGELFF.

The rearrangement uses TRBV12-3 or TRBV12-4 and TRBJ2-3; tentatively, D is TRBD2 (5 bases). The CDR3 covers 15 residues. V lost 5 bases, J lost 3 bases, and 15 bases lay in between. Here the CDR3 reads CASSTWVARTDTQYF. CDR3 coding DNA: TGTGCCAGCAGTACCTGGGTAGCGAGGACAGATACGCAGTATTTT.

This sequence joins TRBV5-1 and TRBJ2-1; D is uncertain. V was trimmed by 0 bases and J by 4 bases, leaving 17 bases between them. The CDR3 consists of 17 residues. From germline, CDR1 is SGHRS and CDR2 YFSETQ. The CDR3 loop is CASSLGRWPDGYNEQFF. CDR3 nucleotide sequence: TGCGCCAGCAGCTTGGGTAGGTGGCCTGACGGATACAATGAGCAGTTCTTC.

This chain links TRBV20-1 with TRBJ2-3, with D tentatively TRBD1 or TRBD2 (5 bases each). V gave up 2 bases and J gave up 0 bases, with 9 bases separating them. Germline V gene lookup returns CDR1 DFQATT and CDR2 SNEGSKA (reference sequence). This CDR3 is built from 14 residues. The CDR3 is CSARLGDSTDTQYF. CDR3 nucleotide sequence: TGCAGTGCTAGATTGGGGGATAGCACAGATACGCAGTATTTT.

This rearrangement joins TRBV7-2 to TRBJ2-2, with TRBD1 matching 7 bases. The length of the CDR3 is 16 residues. Trimming at V came to 3 bases and at J to 2 bases, leaving 6 bases not matched to a gene. From germline, CDR1 is SGHTA and CDR2 FQGNSA. This CDR3 reads CASSFLGTVNTGELFF. The CDR3, as DNA: TGTGCCAGCAGCTTCCTTGGGACAGTCAACACCGGGGAGCTGTTTTTT. Based on the CDR3 plus reference TRBV7-2 and TRBJ2-2, the full variable domain is GAGVSQSPSNKVTEKGKDVELRCDPISGHTALYWYRQSLGQGLEFLIYFQGNSAPDKSGLPSDRFSAERTGGSVSTLTIQRTQQEDSAVYLCASSFLGTVNTGELFFGEGSRLTVL.

V gene TRBV20-1 combines with J gene TRBJ2-1; 11 bases agree with TRBD2. The CDR3 has 15 amino acids. Looked up from germline, CDR1 is DFQATT and CDR2 is SNEGSKA (reference sequence). With V trimmed by 3 bases and J by 5 bases, 6 bases remained unmatched. The CDR3 loop reads CSASSSGRYDNEQFF. CDR3 sequence (DNA): TGCAGTGCTAGCTCTAGCGGGAGGTACGACAATGAGCAGTTCTTC.

CDR3 coding DNA: TGTGCCAGCAGCTTAAAGGCCGCCGCTTCAGGGTCCCTAACCTACGAGCAGTACTTC. Its protein product is CASSLKAAASGSLTYEQYF. The rearrangement links TRBV7-8 to TRBJ2-7, with D possibly matching TRBD1 (5 bases). Germline lookup yields CDR1 SGHVS and CDR2 FQNEAQ. The germline V and J ends were trimmed by 2 bases and 2 bases, with 25 bases remaining between them. The CDR3 runs to 19 residues.

This clonotype was picked up one time. The V gene is TRBV7-9, the J gene TRBJ1-4; the D is unclear. CDR1 and CDR2 from the germline V gene are SEHNR and FQNEAQ (reference sequence). Trimming took off 5 bases at V and 7 bases at J, with 8 bases between the two ends. This CDR3 has 12 amino acids. The CDR3 DNA reads TGTGCCAGCAGCCAGATGACTGAAAAACTGTTTTTT. It yields the protein CASSQMTEKLFF.

Only a few counts were recorded for this clonotype. V gene TRBV28 combines with J gene TRBJ1-3; no definite D call. The CDR3 totals 20 residues. Looked up from germline, CDR1 is MDHEN and CDR2 is SYDVKM. Trimming took off 6 bases at V and 0 bases at J, with 27 bases between the two ends. The CDR3 region is CASSPTTHRRGINSGNTIYF. The CDR3 DNA reads as TGTGCCAGCAGCCCGACTACCCACCGACGGGGAATTAACTCTGGAAACACCATATATTTT.

The chain combines TRBV20-1 with TRBJ2-3, with 11 bases aligning to TRBD2. V lost 7 bases to trimming and J lost 6 bases; unmatched junction nucleotides: 6. Germline V gene lookup returns CDR1 DFQATT and CDR2 SNEGSKA (reference sequence). This CDR3 has 13 amino acids. The CDR3 reads CSGRLAGLDTQYF. CDR3 in DNA: TGCAGTGGCAGACTAGCGGGGTTGGATACGCAGTATTTT.

The chain couples TRBV12-3 or TRBV12-4 to TRBJ1-2, with 7 bases identical to TRBD1. Germline trimming cut 4 bases from V and 5 bases from J; bases unmatched to any gene: 10. The CDR3 has 15 amino acids. Written as DNA, the CDR3 is TGTGCCAGCAGTTCCGATCGACAGGGCCCATATGGCTACACCTTC. Protein: CASSSDRQGPYGYTF.

The chain is built from TRBV7-8 and TRBJ1-5; D call uncertain. Deletions cut 3 bases from V and 0 bases from J, with 9 bases between. Germline CDR1 reads SGHVS; CDR2 reads FQNEAQ. CDR3 length: 15 amino acids. The CDR3 here is CASSFELFSNQPQHF. CDR3 coding DNA: TGTGCCAGCAGCTTCGAACTCTTTAGCAATCAGCCCCAGCATTTT.

This chain links TRBV4-1 with TRBJ2-2; D uncertain. The V end was cut by 8 bases, the J end by 3 bases, with 10 bases between. The germline CDR1 and CDR2 sequences are MGHRA and YSYEKL. CDR3 size: 13 residues. The CDR3: CASGDPYTGELFF. The CDR3 nucleotides read TGCGCCAGCGGCGACCCATACACCGGGGAGCTGTTTTTT.

This clonotype has a handful of counts. The V and J genes are TRBV24-1 and TRBJ2-4; possible D gene TRBD1, 7 bases. The V gene lost 4 bases and the J gene lost 9 bases, with 18 bases spanning the gap. This CDR3 contains 15 residues. The germline gives CDR1 KGHDR, CDR2 SFDVKD. CDR3 DNA: TGTGCCACCAGTGACTCAGGGACAGCGGGTGGCATTCAGTACTTC. Encoded protein: CATSDSGTAGGIQYF.

In its sample, this clonotype was seen a few times. The gene calls are TRBV20-1 and TRBJ2-1, with D unclear. Trimming took off 0 bases at V and 7 bases at J, with 7 bases between the two ends. This CDR3 contains 12 residues. The germline V gene has CDR1 DFQATT and CDR2 SNEGSKA (reference sequence). The CDR3 coding sequence is TGCAGTGCTAGAGAATGGCCGAATGAGCAGTTCTTC. It specifies CSAREWPNEQFF.

This clonotype was seen a single time. The rearrangement uses TRBV2 and TRBJ2-4, with TRBD1 matching over 7 bases. The CDR3 length is 17 residues. J gave up 0 bases and V 6 bases, and 11 bases lay outside the gene matches. CDR1 is SNHLY, CDR2 FYNNEI, per germline. CDR3 bases: TGTGCCAGCAGGGATTTTAGACAGGGTGAAGCCAAAAACATTCAGTACTTC. Translated: CASRDFRQGEAKNIQYF.

The rearrangement joins TRBV4-1 to TRBJ2-7, with 13 bases identical to TRBD2. The J segment lost 7 bases and the V segment lost 0 bases, leaving 9 bases of the junction unmatched. This CDR3 comprises 17 residues. CDR1 is MGHRA and CDR2 is YSYEKL in the germline V gene. Here the CDR3 DNA reads TGCGCCAGCAGCCAAGAAGTTCCACTAGCGGGGGGGCCTGAGCAGTACTTC. Translated, it gives CASSQEVPLAGGPEQYF.

In its sample, this clonotype was seen a few times. This chain uses TRBV6-2 or TRBV6-3 with TRBJ1-5, with D uncertain. Trimming shortened V by 5 bases and J by 0 bases, and 8 bases separated the two germline ends. Germline V CDR1 and CDR2: MNHEY, SVGEGT. The CDR3 has 14 residues. The CDR3 DNA is TGTGCCAGCAGTGGGATTAATAGCAATCAGCCCCAGCATTTT. This gives the protein CASSGINSNQPQHF.

This clonotype has just a few counts. The chain employs TRBV12-3 or TRBV12-4 and TRBJ2-4; the D gene is possibly TRBD1 (6 bases). The CDR3 has 16 amino acids. Trimming stripped 5 bases from V and 0 bases from J, with 14 bases between. The CDR3 DNA follows: TGTGCCAGCAGTGTACAGGGCCAACTAGCCAAAAACATTCAGTACTTC. Residues: CASSVQGQLAKNIQYF.

The chain is built from TRBV12-3 or TRBV12-4 and TRBJ2-7; D might be TRBD1 (6 bases). The length of the CDR3 is 15 residues. Between the trimmed V and J ends, which lost 3 bases and 2 bases, there was a span of 14 bases. The CDR3 DNA reads TGTGCCAGCAGTTTCAGGGCGCAGGGGCCCTACGAGCAGTACTTC. Translated: CASSFRAQGPYEQYF.